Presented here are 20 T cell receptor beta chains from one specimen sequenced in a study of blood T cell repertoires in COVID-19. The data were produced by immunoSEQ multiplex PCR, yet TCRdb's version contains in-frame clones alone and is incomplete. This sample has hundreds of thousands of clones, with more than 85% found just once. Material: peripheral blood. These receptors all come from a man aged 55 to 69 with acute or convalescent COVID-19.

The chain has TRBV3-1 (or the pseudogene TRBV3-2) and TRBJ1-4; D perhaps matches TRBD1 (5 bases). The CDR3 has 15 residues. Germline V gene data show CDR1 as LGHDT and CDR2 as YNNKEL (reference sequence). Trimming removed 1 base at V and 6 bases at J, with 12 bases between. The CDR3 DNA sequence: TGTGCCAGCAGCCAAGGGGTGTCGGGGGATGAAAAACTGTTTTTT. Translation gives CASSQGVSGDEKLFF.

The CDR3 bases are TGCAGCGTTGAATTCCCGGACAGGGGGACTGAAAAACTGTTTTTT. Translation gives CSVEFPDRGTEKLFF. The J gene is TRBJ1-4, the V gene TRBV29-1, with 10 bases that match TRBD1. Germline trimming cut 2 bases from V and 7 bases from J; bases unmatched to any gene: 7. CDR1 is SQVTM, CDR2 ANQGSEA, per germline. This CDR3 region has 15 residues.

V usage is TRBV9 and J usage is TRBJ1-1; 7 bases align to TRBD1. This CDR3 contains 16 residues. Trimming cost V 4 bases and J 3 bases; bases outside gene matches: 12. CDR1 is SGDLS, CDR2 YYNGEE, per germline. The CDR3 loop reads CASSPRQGTVDTEAFF. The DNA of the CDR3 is TGTGCCAGCAGCCCTCGACAGGGAACGGTGGACACTGAAGCTTTCTTT.

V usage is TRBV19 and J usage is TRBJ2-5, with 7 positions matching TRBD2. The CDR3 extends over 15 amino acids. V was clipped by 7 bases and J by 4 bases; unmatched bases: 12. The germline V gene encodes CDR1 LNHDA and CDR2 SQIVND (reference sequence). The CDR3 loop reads CASMRGTTRRETQYF. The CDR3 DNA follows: TGTGCCAGTATGCGTGGGACTACCCGGAGAGAGACCCAGTACTTC.

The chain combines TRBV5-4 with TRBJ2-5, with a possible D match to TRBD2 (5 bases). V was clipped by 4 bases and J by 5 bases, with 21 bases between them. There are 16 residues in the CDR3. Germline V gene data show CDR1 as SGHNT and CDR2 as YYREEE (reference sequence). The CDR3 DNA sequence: TGTGCCAGCAGCGGCCCTCGTGCGGGTTCCAGGGAGACCCAGTACTTC. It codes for CASSGPRAGSRETQYF.

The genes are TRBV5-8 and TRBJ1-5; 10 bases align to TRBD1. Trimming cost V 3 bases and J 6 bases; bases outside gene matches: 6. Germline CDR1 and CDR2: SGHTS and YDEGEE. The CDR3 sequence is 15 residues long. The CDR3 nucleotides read TGTGCCAGCAGCTGGGGGGACAGGGGAAGTCAGCCCCAGCATTTT. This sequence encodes CASSWGDRGSQPQHF.

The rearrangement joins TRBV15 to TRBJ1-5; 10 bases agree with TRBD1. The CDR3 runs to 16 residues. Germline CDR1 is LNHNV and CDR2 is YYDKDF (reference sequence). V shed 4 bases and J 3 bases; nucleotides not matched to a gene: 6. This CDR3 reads CATSTAGTGVNQPQHF. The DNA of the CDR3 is TGTGCCACCAGCACCGCCGGGACAGGGGTCAATCAGCCCCAGCATTTT.

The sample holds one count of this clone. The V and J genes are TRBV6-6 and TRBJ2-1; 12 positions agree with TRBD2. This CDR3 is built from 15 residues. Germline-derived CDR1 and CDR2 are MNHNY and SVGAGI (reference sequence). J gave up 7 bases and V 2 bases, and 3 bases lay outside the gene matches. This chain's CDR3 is CASSYGLAGGNEQFF. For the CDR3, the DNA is TGTGCCAGCAGTTACGGGCTAGCGGGGGGGAATGAGCAGTTCTTC.

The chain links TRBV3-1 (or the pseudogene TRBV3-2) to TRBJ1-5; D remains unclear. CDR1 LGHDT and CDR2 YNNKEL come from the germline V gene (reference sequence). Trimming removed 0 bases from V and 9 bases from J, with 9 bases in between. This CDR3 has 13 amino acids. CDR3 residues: CASSQDPSPPQHF. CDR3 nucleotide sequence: TGTGCCAGCAGCCAAGACCCCAGTCCGCCCCAGCATTTT.

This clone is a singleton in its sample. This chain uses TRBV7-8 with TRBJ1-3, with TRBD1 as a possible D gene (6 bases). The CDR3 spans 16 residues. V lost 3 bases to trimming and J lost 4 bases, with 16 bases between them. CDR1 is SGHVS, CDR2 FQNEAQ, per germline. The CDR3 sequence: CASSFGTNTFGNTIYF. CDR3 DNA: TGTGCCAGCAGCTTCGGGACAAATACTTTCGGAAACACCATATATTTT.

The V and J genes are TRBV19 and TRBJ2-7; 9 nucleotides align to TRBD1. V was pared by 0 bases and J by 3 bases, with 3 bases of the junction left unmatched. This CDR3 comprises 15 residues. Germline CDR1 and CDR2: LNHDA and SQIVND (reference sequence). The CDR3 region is CASSIEGTGLYEQYF. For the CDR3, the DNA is TGTGCCAGTAGTATAGAGGGGACAGGGCTCTACGAGCAGTACTTC.

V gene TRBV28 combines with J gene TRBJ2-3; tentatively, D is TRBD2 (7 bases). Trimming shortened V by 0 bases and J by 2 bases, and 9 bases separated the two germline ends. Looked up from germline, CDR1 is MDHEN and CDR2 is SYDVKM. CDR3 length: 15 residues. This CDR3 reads CASSLWGGPTDTQYF. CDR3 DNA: TGTGCCAGCAGTTTATGGGGGGGGCCCACAGATACGCAGTATTTT. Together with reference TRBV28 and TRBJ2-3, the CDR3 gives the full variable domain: DVKVTQSSRYLVKRTGEKVFLECVQDMDHENMFWYRQDPGLGLRLIYFSYDVKMKEKGDIPEGYSVSREKKERFSLILESASTNQTSMYLCASSLWGGPTDTQYFGPGTRLTVL.

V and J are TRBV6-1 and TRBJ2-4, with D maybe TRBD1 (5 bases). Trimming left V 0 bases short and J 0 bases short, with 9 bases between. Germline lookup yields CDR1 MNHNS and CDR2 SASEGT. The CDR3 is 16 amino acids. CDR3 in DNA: TGTGCCAGCAGTGAAGCTGGACACCTAGCCAAAAACATTCAGTACTTC. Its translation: CASSEAGHLAKNIQYF.

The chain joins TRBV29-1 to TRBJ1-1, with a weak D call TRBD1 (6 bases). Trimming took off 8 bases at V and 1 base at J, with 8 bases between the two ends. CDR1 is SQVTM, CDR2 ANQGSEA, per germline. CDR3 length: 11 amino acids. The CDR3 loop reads CSTGQNTEAFF. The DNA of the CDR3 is TGCAGCACGGGACAGAACACTGAAGCTTTCTTT.

The CDR3: CASSSAGGRNEQFF. The CDR3, as DNA: TGTGCCAGCAGTTCCGCGGGGGGCCGGAATGAGCAGTTCTTC. The chain combines TRBV6-5 with TRBJ2-1; 8 nucleotides agree with TRBD2. Per germline, CDR1 MNHEY and CDR2 SVGAGI. The length of the CDR3 is 14 residues. The V segment lost 4 bases and the J segment 7 bases; nucleotides outside the gene matches: 6.

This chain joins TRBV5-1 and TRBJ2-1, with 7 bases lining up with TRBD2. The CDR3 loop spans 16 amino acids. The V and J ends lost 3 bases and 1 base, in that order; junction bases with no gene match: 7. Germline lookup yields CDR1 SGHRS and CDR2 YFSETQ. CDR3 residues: CASSSGFGGSYNEQFF. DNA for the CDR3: TGCGCCAGCAGCTCAGGGTTCGGGGGGTCCTACAATGAGCAGTTCTTC. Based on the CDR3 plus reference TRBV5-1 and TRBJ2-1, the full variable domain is KAGVTQTPRYLIKTRGQQVTLSCSPISGHRSVSWYQQTPGQGLQFLFEYFSETQRNKGNFPGRFSGRQFSNSRSEMNVSTLELGDSALYLCASSSGFGGSYNEQFFGPGTRLTVL.

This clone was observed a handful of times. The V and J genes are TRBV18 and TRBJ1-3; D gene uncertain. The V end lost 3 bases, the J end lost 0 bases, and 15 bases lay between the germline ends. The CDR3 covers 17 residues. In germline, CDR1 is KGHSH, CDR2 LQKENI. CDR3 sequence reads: CASSPPPQSYSGNTIYF. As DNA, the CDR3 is TGTGCCAGCTCACCCCCCCCACAGAGCTACTCTGGAAACACCATATATTTT.

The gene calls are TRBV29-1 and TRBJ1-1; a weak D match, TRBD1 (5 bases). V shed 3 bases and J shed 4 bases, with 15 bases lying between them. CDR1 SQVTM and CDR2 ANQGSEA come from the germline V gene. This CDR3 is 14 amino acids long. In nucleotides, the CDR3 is TGCAGCGTTGATCTGCCGACTCAGGGCACTGAAGCTTTCTTT. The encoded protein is CSVDLPTQGTEAFF.

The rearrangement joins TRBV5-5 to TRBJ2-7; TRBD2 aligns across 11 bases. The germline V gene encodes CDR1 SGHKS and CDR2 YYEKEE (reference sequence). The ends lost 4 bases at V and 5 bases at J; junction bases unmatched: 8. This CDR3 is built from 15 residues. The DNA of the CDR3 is TGTGCCAGCAGCCCCATAGCGGGGGGGCCCCACGAGCAGTACTTC. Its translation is CASSPIAGGPHEQYF.

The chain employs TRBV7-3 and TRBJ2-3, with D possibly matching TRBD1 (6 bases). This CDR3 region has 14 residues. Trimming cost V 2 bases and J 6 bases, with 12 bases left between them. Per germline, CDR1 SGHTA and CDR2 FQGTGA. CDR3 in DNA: TGTGCCAGCAGCTTAGGGGGCGCTTCCGATACGCAGTATTTT. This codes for CASSLGGASDTQYF.